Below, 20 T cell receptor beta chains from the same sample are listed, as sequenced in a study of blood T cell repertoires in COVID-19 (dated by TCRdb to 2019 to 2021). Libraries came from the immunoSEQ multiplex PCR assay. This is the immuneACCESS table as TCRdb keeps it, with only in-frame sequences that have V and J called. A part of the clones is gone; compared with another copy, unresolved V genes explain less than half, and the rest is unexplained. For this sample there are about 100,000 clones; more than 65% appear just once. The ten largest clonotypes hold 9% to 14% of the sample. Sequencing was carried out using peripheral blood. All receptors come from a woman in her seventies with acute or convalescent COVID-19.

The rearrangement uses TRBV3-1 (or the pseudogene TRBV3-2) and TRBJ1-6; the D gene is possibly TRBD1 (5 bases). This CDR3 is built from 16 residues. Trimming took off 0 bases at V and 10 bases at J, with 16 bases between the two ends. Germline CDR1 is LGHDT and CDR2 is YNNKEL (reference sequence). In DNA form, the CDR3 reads TGTGCCAGCAGCCAAGACGTCGGGCAGGGTTGGTCACCCCTCCACTTT. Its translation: CASSQDVGQGWSPLHF.

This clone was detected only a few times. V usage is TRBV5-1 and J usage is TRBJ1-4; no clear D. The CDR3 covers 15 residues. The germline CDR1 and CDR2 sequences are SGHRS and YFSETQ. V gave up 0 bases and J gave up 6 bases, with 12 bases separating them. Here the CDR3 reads CASSLVGRRDEKLFF. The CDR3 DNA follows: TGCGCCAGCAGCTTGGTTGGAAGGCGGGATGAAAAACTGTTTTTT.

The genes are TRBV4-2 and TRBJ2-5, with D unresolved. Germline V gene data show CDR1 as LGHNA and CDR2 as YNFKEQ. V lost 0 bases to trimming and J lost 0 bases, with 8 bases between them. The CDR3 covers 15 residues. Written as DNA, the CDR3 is TGTGCCAGCAGCCAAGAGGCCGGGTACCAAGAGACCCAGTACTTC. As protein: CASSQEAGYQETQYF.

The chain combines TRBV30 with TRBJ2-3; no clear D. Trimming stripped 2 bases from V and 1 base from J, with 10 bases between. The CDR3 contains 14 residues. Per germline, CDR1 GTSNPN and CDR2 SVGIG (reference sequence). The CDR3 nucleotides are TGTGCCTGGAGTCATCTGAGAGGCACAGATACGCAGTATTTT. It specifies CAWSHLRGTDTQYF.

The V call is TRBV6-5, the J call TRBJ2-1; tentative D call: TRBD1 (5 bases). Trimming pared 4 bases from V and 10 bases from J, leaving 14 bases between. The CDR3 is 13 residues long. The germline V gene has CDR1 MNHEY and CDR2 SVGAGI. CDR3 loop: CASSWTTAGEQFF. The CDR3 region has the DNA TGTGCCAGCAGTTGGACAACGGCAGGGGAGCAGTTCTTC.

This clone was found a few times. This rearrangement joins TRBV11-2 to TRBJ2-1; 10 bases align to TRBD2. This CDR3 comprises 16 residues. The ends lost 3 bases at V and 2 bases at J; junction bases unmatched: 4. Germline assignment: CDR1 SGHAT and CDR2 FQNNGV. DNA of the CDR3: TGTGCCAGCAGCTTCAGCGGGGGGGCCCCCTACAATGAGCAGTTCTTC. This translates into CASSFSGGAPYNEQFF.

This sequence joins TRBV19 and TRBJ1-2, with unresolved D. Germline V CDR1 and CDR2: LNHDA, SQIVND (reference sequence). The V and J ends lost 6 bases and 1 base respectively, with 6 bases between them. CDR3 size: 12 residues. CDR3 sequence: CASSGVNYGYTF. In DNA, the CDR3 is TGTGCCAGTAGCGGAGTTAACTATGGCTACACCTTC.

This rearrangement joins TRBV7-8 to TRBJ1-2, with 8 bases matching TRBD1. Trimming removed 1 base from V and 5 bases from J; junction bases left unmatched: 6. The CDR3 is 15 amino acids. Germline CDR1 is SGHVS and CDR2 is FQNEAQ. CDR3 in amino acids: CASSLGTGLGYGYTF. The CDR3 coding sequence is TGTGCCAGCAGCTTAGGGACAGGGCTTGGGTATGGCTACACCTTC.

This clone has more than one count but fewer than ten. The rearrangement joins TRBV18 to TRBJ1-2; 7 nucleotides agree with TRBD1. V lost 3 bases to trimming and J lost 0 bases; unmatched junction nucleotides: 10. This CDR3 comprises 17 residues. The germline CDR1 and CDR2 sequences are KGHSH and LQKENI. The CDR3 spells CASSPSPDRASNYGYTF. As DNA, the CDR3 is TGTGCCAGCTCACCCTCGCCCGACAGGGCGTCTAACTATGGCTACACCTTC.

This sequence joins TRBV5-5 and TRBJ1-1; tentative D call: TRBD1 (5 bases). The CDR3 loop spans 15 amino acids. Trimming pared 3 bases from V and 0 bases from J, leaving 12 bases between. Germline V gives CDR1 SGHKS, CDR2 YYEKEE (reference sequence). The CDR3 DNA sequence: TGTGCCAGCAGCTCGCCGACAGCCATGAACACTGAAGCTTTCTTT. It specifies CASSSPTAMNTEAFF.

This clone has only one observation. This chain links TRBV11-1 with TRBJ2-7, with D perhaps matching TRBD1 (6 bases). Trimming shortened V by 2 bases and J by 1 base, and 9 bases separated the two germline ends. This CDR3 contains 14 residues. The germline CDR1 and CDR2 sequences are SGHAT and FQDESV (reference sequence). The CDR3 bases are TGTGCCAGCAGCTTAAAGGGGACATCCTACGAGCAGTACTTC. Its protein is CASSLKGTSYEQYF.

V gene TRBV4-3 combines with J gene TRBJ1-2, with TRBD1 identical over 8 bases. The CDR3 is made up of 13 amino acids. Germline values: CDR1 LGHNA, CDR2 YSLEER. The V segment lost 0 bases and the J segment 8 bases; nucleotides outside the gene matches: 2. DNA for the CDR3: TGCGCCAGCAGCCAAGACCGGACAGGGGGCTACACCTTC. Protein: CASSQDRTGGYTF.

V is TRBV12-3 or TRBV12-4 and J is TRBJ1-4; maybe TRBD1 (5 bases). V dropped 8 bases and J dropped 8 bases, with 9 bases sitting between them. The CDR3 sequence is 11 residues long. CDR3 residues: CASGGGEKLFF. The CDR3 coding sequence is TGTGCCAGCGGGGGGGGAGAAAAACTGTTTTTT.

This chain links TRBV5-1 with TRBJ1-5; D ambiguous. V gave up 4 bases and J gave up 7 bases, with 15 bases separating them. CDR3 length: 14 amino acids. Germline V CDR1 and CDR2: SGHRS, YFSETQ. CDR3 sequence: CASSHDPGKQPQHF. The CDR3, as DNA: TGCGCCAGCAGCCATGACCCGGGGAAACAGCCCCAGCATTTT.

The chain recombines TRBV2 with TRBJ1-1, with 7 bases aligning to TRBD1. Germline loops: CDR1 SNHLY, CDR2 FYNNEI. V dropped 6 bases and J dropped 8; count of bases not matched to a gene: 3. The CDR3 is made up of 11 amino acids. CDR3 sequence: CASSRDSEAFF. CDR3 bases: TGTGCCAGCAGCCGGGACAGCGAAGCTTTCTTT.

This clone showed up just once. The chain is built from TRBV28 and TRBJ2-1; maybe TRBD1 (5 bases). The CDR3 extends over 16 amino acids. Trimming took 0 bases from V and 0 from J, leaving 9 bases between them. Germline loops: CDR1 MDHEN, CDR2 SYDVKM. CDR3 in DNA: TGTGCCAGCAGTTTATGGACAGCGAGCTCCTACAATGAGCAGTTCTTC. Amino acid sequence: CASSLWTASSYNEQFF. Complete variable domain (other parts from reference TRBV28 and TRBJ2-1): DVKVTQSSRYLVKRTGEKVFLECVQDMDHENMFWYRQDPGLGLRLIYFSYDVKMKEKGDIPEGYSVSREKKERFSLILESASTNQTSMYLCASSLWTASSYNEQFFGPGTRLTVL.

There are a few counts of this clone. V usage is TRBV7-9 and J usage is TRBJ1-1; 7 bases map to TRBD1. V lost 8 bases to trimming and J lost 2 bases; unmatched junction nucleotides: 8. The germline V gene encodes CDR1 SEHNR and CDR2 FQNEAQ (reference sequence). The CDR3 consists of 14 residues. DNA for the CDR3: TGTGCCAGCTCCGGAGGGGGCCTTAACACTGAAGCTTTCTTT. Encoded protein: CASSGGGLNTEAFF. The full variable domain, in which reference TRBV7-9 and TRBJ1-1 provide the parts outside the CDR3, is DTGVSQNPRHKITKRGQNVTFRCDPISEHNRLYWYRQTLGQGPEFLTYFQNEAQLEKSRLLSDRFSAERPKGSFSTLEIQRTEQGDSAMYLCASSGGGLNTEAFFGQGTRLTVV.

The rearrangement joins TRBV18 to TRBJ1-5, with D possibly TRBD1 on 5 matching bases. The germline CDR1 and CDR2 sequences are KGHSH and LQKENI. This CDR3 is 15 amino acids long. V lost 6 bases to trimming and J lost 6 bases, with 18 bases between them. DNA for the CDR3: TGTGCCAGCTCGCCAGAATGGGGAGGGACTCAGCCCCAGCATTTT. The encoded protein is CASSPEWGGTQPQHF. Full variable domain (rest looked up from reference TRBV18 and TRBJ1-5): NAGVMQNPRHLVRRRGQEARLRCSPMKGHSHVYWYRQLPEEGLKFMVYLQKENIIDESGMPKERFSAEFPKEGPSILRIQQVVRGDSAAYFCASSPEWGGTQPQHFGDGTRLSIL.

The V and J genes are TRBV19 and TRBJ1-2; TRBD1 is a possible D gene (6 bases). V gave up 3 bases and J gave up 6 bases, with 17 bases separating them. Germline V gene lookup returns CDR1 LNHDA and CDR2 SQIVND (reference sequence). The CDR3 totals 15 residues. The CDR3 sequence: CASSIVRGGPDGYTF. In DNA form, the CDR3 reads TGTGCCAGTAGTATTGTCCGCGGGGGGCCGGATGGCTACACCTTC.

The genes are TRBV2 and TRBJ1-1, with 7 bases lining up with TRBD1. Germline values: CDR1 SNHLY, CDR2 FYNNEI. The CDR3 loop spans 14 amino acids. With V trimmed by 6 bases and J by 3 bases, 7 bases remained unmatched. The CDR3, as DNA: TGTGCCAGCAGGCGCGACAGGGCGGACACTGAAGCTTTCTTT. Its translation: CASRRDRADTEAFF.